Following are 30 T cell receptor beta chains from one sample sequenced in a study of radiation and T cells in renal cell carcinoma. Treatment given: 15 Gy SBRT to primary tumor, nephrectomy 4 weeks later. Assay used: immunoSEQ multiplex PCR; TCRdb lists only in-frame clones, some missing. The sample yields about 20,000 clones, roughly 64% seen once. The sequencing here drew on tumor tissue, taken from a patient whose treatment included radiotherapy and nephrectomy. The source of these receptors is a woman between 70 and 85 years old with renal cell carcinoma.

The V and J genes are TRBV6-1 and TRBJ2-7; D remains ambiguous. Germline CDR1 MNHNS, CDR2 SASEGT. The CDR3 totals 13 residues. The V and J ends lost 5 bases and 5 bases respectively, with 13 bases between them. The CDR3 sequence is CASSLSGGNEQYF. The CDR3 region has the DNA TGTGCCAGCAGTCTCTCCGGTGGGAACGAGCAGTACTTC.

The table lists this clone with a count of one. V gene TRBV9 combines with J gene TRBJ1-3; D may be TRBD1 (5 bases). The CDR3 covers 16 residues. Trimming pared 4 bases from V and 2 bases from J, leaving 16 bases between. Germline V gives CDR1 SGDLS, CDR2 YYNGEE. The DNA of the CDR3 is TGTGCCAGCAGCCCTGGACCATGGGGGGCTGGAAACACCATATATTTT. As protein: CASSPGPWGAGNTIYF. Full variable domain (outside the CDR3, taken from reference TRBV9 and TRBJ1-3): DSGVTQTPKHLITATGQRVTLRCSPRSGDLSVYWYQQSLDQGLQFLIQYYNGEERAKGNILERFSAQQFPDLHSELNLSSLELGDSALYFCASSPGPWGAGNTIYFGEGSWLTVV.

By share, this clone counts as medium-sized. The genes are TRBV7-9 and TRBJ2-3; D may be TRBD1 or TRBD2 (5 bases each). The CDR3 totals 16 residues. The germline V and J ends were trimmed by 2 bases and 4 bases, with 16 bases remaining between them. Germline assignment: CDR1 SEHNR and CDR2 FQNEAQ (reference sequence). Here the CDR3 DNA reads TGTGCCAGCAGCTTATTGATGGGACCTAACTCAGATACGCAGTATTTT. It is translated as CASSLLMGPNSDTQYF.

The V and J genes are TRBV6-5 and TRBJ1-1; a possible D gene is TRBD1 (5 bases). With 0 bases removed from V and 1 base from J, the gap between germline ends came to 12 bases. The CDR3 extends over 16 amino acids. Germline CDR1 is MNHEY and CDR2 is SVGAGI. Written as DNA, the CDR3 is TGTGCCAGCAGTTACTCGTGGGCGGGGGGGAACACTGAAGCTTTCTTT. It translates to CASSYSWAGGNTEAFF.

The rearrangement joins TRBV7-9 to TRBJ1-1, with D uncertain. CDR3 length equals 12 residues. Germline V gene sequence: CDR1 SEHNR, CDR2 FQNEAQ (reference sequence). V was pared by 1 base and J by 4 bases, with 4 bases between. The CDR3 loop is CASSLGVTEAFF. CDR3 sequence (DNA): TGTGCCAGCAGCTTAGGGGTCACTGAAGCTTTCTTT.

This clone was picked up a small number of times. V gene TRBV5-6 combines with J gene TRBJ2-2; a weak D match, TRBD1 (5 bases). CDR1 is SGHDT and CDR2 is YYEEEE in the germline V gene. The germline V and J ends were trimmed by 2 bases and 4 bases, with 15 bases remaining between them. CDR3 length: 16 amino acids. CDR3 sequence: CASSLMAGSTTGELFF. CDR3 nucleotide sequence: TGTGCCAGCAGCTTAATGGCAGGGTCAACCACCGGGGAGCTGTTTTTT.

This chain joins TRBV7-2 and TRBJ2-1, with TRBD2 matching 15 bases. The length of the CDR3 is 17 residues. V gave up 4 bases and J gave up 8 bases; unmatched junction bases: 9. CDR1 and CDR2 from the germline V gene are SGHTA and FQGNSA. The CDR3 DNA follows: TGTGCCAGCAGCTCTGGACTAGCGGGGGGGATCGGCGATGAGCAGTTCTTC. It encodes CASSSGLAGGIGDEQFF.

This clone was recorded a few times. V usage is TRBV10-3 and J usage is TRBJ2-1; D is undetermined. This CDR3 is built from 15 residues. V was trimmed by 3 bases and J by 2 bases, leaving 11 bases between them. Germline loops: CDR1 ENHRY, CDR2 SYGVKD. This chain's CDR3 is CAISEGGVTYNEQFF. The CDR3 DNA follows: TGTGCCATCAGTGAAGGTGGGGTCACCTACAATGAGCAGTTCTTC.

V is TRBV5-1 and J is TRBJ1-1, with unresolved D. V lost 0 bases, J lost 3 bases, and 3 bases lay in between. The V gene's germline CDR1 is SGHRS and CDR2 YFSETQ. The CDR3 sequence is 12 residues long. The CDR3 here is CASSLVDTEAFF. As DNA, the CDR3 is TGCGCCAGCAGCTTGGTTGACACTGAAGCTTTCTTT.

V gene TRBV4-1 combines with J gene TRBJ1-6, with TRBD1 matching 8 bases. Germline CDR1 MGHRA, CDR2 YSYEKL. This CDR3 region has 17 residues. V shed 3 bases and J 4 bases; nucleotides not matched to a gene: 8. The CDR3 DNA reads TGCGCCAGCAGCCATACAACAGGGGGGAGATATAATTCACCCCTCCACTTT. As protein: CASSHTTGGRYNSPLHF.

The CDR3 region is CASSLLRVGSTDTQYF. CDR3 bases: TGTGCCAGCAGTCTCTTGAGGGTAGGGAGCACAGATACGCAGTATTTT. V and J are TRBV6-6 and TRBJ2-3; D perhaps matches TRBD2 (5 bases). V was trimmed by 5 bases and J by 0 bases, leaving 15 bases between them. The CDR3 is 16 amino acids. Germline V CDR1 and CDR2: MNHNY, SVGAGI (reference sequence).

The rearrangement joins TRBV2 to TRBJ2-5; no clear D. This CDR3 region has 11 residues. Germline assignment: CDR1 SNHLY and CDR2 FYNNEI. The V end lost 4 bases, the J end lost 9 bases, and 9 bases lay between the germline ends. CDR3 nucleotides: TGTGCCAGCAGTGCCCGCCCAGCCCAGTACTTC. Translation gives CASSARPAQYF.

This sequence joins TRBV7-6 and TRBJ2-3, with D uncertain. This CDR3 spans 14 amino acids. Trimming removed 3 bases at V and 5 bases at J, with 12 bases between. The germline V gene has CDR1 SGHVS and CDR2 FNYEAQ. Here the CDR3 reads CASSFSVGEDTQYF. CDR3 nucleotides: TGTGCCAGCAGCTTTTCAGTTGGAGAAGATACGCAGTATTTT.

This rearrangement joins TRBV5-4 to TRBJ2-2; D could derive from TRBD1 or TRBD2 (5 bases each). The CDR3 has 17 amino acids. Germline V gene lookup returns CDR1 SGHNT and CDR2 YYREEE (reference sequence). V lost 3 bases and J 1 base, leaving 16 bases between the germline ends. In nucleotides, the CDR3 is TGTGCCAGCAGCTCATGGGAATTGGGGGAGAACACCGGGGAGCTGTTTTTT. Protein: CASSSWELGENTGELFF.

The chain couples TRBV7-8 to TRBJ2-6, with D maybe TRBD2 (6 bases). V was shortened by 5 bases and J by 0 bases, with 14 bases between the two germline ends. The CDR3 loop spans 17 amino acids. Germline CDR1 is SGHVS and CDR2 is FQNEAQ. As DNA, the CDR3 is TGTGCCAGCAGCCATTCCGCCGGGGGCTCTGGGGCCAACGTCCTGACTTTC. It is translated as CASSHSAGGSGANVLTF.

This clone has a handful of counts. The CDR3 DNA reads as TGTGCCAGCAGCGAGGGAACAGGGGCGGGAGAGCAGTACTTC. It encodes CASSEGTGAGEQYF. The rearrangement uses TRBV9 and TRBJ2-7; D is perhaps TRBD1 (7 bases). The CDR3 consists of 14 residues. Trimming removed 3 bases from V and 7 bases from J, with 17 bases in between. Germline V gene lookup returns CDR1 SGDLS and CDR2 YYNGEE.

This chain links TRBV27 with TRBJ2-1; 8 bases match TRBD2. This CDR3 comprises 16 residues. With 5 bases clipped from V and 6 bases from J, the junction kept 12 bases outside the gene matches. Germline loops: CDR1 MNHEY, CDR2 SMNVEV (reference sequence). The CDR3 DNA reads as TGTGCCAGCAGTCCTCCGACGGGGGGGCCGAGCAATGAGCAGTTCTTC. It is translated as CASSPPTGGPSNEQFF.

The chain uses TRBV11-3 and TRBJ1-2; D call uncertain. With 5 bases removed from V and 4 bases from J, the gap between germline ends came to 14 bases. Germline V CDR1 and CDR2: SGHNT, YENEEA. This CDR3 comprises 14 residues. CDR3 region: CASSKSGFFYGYTF. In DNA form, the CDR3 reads TGTGCCAGCAGCAAATCGGGGTTTTTCTATGGCTACACCTTC.

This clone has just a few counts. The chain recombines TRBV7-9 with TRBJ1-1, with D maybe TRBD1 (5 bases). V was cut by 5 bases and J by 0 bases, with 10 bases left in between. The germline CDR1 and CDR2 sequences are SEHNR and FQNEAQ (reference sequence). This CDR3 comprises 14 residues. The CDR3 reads CASSGRQMNTEAFF. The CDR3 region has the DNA TGTGCCAGCAGCGGCAGACAGATGAACACTGAAGCTTTCTTT.

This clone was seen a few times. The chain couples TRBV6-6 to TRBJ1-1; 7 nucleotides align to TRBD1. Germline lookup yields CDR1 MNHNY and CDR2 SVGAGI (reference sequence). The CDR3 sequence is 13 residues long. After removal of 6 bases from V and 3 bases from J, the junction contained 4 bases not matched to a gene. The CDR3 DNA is TGTGCCAGCAGCCTAGACAGGGACACTGAAGCTTTCTTT. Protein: CASSLDRDTEAFF.

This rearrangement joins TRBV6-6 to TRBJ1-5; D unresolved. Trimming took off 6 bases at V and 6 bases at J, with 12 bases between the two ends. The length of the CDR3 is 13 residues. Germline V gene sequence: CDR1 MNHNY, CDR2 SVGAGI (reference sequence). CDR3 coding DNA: TGTGCCAGCAGCAACGACGGGATTCAGCCCCAGCATTTT. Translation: CASSNDGIQPQHF.

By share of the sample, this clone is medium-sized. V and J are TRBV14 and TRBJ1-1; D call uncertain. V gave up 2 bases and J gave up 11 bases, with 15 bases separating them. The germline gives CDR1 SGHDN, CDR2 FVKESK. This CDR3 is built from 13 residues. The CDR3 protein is CASSQSPRVGAFF. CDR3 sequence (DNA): TGTGCCAGCAGCCAATCGCCACGGGTGGGGGCTTTCTTT.

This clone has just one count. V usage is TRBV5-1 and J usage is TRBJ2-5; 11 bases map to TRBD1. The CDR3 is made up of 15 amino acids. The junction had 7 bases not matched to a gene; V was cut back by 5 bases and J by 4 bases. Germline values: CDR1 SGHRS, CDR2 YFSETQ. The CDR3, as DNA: TGCGCCAGCAGTAGGTCGGGACAGGGGGGAGAGACCCAGTACTTC. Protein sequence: CASSRSGQGGETQYF.

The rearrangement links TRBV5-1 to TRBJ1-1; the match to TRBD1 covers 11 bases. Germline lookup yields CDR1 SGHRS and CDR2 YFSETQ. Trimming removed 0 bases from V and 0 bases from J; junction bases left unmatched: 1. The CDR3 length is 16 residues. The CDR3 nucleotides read TGCGCCAGCAGCTTGGCGGGACAGGGGGTGAACACTGAAGCTTTCTTT. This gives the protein CASSLAGQGVNTEAFF.

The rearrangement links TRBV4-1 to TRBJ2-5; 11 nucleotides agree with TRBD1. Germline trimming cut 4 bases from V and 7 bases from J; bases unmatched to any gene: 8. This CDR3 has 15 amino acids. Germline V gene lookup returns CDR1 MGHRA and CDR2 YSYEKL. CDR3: CASSLGTGGSGTQYF. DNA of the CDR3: TGCGCCAGCAGCCTTGGGACAGGGGGGTCGGGGACCCAGTACTTC.

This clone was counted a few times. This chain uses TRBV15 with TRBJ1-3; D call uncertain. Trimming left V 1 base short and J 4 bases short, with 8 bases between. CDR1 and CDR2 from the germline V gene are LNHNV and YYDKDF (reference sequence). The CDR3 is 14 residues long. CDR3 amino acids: CATSRGGEGNTIYF. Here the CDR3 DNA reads TGTGCCACCAGCAGAGGCGGGGAAGGAAACACCATATATTTT.

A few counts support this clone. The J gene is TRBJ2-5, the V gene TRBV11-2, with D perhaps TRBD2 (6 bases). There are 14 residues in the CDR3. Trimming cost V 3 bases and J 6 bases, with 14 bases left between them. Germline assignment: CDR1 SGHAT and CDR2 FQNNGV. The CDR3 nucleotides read TGTGCCAGCAGCTTTCCCCTCAGCGGGCAGACCCAGTACTTC. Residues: CASSFPLSGQTQYF.

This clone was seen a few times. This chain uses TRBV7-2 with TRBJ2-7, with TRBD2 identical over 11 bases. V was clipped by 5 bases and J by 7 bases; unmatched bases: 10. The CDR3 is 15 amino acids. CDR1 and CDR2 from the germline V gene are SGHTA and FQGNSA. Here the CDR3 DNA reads TGTGCCAGCAGCCGACCCACTAGCGGGGGTCTAGAGCAGTACTTC. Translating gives CASSRPTSGGLEQYF.

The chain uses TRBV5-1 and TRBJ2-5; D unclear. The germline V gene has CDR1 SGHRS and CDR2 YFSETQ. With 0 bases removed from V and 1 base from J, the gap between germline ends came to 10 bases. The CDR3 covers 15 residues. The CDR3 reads CASSLALGSQETQYF. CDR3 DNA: TGCGCCAGCAGCTTGGCCTTAGGCAGCCAAGAGACCCAGTACTTC. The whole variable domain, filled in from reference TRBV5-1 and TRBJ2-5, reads KAGVTQTPRYLIKTRGQQVTLSCSPISGHRSVSWYQQTPGQGLQFLFEYFSETQRNKGNFPGRFSGRQFSNSRSEMNVSTLELGDSALYLCASSLALGSQETQYFGPGTRLLVL.

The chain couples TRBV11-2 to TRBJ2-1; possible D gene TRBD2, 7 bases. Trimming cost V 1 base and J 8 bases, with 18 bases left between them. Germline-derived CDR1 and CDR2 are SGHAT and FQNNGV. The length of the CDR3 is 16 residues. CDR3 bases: TGTGCCAGCAGCTTAGTGCCTGGGGGGGGCGGTTATGAGCAGTTCTTC. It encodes CASSLVPGGGGYEQFF.